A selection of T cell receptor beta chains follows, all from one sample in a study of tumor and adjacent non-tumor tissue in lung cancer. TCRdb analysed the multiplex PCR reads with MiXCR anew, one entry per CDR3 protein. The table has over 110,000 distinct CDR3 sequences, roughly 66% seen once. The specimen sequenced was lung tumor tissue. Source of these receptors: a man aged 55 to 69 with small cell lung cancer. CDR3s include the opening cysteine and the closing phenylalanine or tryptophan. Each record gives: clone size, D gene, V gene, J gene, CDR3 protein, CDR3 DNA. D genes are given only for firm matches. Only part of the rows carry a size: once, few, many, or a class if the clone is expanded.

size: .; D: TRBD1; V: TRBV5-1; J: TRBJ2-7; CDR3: CASNRGGTGGDEQYF; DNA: TGCGCCAGCAATAGAGGTGGGACAGGGGGCGACGAGCAGTACTTC
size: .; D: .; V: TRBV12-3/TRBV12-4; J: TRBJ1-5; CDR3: CASSKKENQPQHF; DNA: TGTGCCAGCAGCAAGAAAGAGAATCAGCCCCAGCATTTT
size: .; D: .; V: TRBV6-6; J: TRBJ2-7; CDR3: CAGSPTSDEQYF; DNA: TGTGCCGGCAGCCCTACAAGTGACGAGCAGTACTTC
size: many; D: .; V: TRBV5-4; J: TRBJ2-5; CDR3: CASSFPQGETQYF; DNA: TGTGCCAGCAGCTTCCCCCAAGGGGAGACCCAGTACTTC
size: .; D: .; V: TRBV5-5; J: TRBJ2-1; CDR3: CASIMGPGGYGDEQFF; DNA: TGTGCCAGCATCATGGGTCCCGGAGGGTATGGTGATGAGCAGTTCTTC
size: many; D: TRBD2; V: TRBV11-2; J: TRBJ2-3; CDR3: CASNLAGETDTQYF; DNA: TGTGCCAGCAATCTAGCGGGTGAAACAGATACGCAGTATTTT
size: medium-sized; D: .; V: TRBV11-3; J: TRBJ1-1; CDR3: CASKSGPGLNTEAFF; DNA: TGTGCCAGCAAGTCAGGCCCCGGCCTGAACACTGAAGCTTTCTTT
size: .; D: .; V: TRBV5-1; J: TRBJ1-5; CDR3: CASSLEGLGQPQHF; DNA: TGCGCCAGCAGCTTGGAAGGGCTGGGGCAGCCCCAGCATTTT
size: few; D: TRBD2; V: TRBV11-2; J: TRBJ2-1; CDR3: CASNLGSGRAYQLF; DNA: TGTGCCAGCAACTTAGGGAGCGGGAGGGCCTATCAGCTCTTC
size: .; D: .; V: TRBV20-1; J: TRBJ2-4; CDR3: CSVIFVSADIQYF; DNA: TGCAGTGTTATATTCGTAAGTGCGGACATTCAGTACTTC
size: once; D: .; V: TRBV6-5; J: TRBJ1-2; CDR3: CVSSYPWGAGYTF; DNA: TGTGTCAGCAGTTACCCGTGGGGCGCCGGCTACACCTTC
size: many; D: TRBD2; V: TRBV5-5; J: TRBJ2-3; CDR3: CASREGTSGTDTQYF; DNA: TGTGCCAGCAGGGAAGGGACTAGCGGAACAGATACGCAGTATTTT
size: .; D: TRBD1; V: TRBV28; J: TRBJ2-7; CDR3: CASIGQGGYEQYF; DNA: TGTGCCAGTATCGGACAGGGAGGCTACGAGCAGTACTTC
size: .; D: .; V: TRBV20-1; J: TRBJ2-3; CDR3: CSARDLSGVRADTQYF; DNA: TGCAGTGCTAGAGATCTATCGGGAGTTAGGGCAGATACGCAATATTTT
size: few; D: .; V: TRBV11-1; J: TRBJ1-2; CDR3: CASLGASYGHTF; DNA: TGTGCTAGTCTCGGGGCTAGTTATGGCCACACCTTC
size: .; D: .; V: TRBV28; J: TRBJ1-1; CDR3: CASSPTNGNTEAFF; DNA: TGTGCCAGCAGTCCAACAAACGGGAACACTGAAGCTTTCTTT
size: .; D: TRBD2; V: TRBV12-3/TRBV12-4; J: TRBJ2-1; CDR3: CACSFGLLAGSNERFF; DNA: TGTGCCTGCAGTTTTGGGTTGCTAGCGGGATCCAATGAGCGGTTCTTC
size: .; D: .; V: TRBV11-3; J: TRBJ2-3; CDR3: CASREARSGTPTHTQYF; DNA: TGTGCCAGCAGAGAGGCTCGTAGTGGGACCCCGACTCATACGCAGTATTTT
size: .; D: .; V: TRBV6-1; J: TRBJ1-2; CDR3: CASSWITAYGYTF; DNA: TGTGCCAGCAGCTGGATAACTGCCTATGGCTACACCTTC
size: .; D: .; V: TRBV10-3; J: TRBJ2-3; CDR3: CAISGRTDTEYF; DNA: TGTGCCATCAGTGGGAGAACAGATACGGAGTATTTT
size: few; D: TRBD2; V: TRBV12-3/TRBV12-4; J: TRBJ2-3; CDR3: CASSRNSGSEDTQYF; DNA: TGTGCCAGCAGCAGAAATAGCGGGAGCGAAGATACGCAGTATTTT
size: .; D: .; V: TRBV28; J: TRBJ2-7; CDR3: CASSLPLGGSYEQYF; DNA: TGTGCCAGCAGTTTACCCCTTGGGGGATCCTACGAGCAGTACTTC
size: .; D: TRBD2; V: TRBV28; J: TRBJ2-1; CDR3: CASSSGAGEVYNEQFF; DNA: TGTGCCAGCAGTTCTGGAGCGGGAGAGGTGTACAATGAGCAGTTCTTC
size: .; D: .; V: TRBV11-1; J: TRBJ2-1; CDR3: CASSLTPFGVWSSEQFF; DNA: TGTGCCAGCAGCTTAACCCCATTCGGGGTATGGTCGAGTGAACAGTTCTTC
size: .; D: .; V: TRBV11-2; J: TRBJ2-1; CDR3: CASRQGVAANELFF; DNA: TGTGCCAGCAGACAAGGAGTAGCGGCTAATGAGCTGTTCTTC
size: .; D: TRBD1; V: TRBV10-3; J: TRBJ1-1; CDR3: CAIRDRMNTEAFF; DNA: TGTGCCATAAGGGACAGAATGAACACTGAAGCTTTCTTT
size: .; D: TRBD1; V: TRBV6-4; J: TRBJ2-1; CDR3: CVSSEGQENNEQFF; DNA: TGTGTCAGCAGTGAGGGACAGGAGAACAATGAGCAGTTCTTC
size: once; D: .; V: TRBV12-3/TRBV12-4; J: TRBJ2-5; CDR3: CPSSITHKETQYF; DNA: TGTCCCAGTAGTATCACTCACAAAGAGACCCAGTACTTC
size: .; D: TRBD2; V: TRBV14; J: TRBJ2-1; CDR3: CASSLTLTPLAGGFF; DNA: TGTGCCAGCAGCCTCACCCTCACCCCTCTAGCGGGAGGGTTCTTC
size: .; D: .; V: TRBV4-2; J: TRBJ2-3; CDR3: CASSTTVLFRDTQYF; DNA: TGCGCCAGCAGCACGACGGTGCTTTTCAGAGATACGCAGTATTTT
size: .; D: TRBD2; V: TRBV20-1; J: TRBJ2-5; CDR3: CIAVAGDRETQYF; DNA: TGCATTGCGGTAGCGGGAGACAGGGAGACCCAGTACTTC
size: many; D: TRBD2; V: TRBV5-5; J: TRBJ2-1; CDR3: CASSAPGLGLDEQFF; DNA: TGTGCCAGCAGCGCACCGGGACTAGGGCTCGATGAGCAGTTCTTC
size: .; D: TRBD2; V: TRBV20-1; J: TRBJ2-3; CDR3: CSAKKSGNTDTLYF; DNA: TGCAGTGCTAAGAAAAGCGGGAACACAGATACGCTGTATTTT
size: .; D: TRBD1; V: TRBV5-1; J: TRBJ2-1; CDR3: CASSSTGGALRNEQFF; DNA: TGCGCCAGCAGCTCAACAGGGGGCGCACTCAGGAATGAGCAGTTCTTC